A selection of T cell receptor beta chains follows, all from one sample in a study of OX40 agonist ivuxolimab in advanced cancers. Produced via immunoSEQ multiplex PCR; TCRdb's table is partial and in-frame only. Here the sample spans fewer than 95,000 clones, roughly 89% being singletons. The starting material was CD4+ or CD8+ T cells sorted from blood, obtained in a trial of the OX40 agonist ivuxolimab. The source of these receptors is an adult with an advanced solid tumor such as melanoma, head and neck, liver or kidney cancer. Both conserved end residues are part of each CDR3. Fields, in order: V gene, D gene, clone size, J gene, CDR3 DNA, CDR3 protein. D genes are given only for firm matches. Some rows mark clone size as missing; the rest say once, few, many or name a class of expanded clone.

v_gene: TRBV11-2; d_gene: TRBD2; abundance: .; j_gene: TRBJ2-7; CDR3nt: TGTGCCAGCAGCACACGACTGTGGGGGGGTGAGAGCTCCTACGAGCAGTACTTC; CDR3aa: CASSTRLWGGESSYEQYF
v_gene: TRBV29-1; d_gene: .; abundance: once; j_gene: TRBJ1-2; CDR3nt: TGCAGCGTGGGGCAACAGGGATCCACTGGCTACACCTTC; CDR3aa: CSVGQQGSTGYTF
v_gene: TRBV19; d_gene: .; abundance: .; j_gene: TRBJ1-5; CDR3nt: TGTGCCAGTAGTATTTGGTCTCGGGGGACACTTAGCAATCAGCCCCAGCATTTT; CDR3aa: CASSIWSRGTLSNQPQHF
v_gene: TRBV29-1; d_gene: TRBD1; abundance: .; j_gene: TRBJ2-7; CDR3nt: TGCAGCGTCGCCCGGACAGGGGACGGCGAGCAGTACTTC; CDR3aa: CSVARTGDGEQYF
v_gene: TRBV7-8; d_gene: TRBD2; abundance: .; j_gene: TRBJ2-1; CDR3nt: TGTGCCAGCAGCTTGGGGGGACTACCCCTTGGGAATGAGCAGTTCTTC; CDR3aa: CASSLGGLPLGNEQFF
v_gene: TRBV28; d_gene: .; abundance: once; j_gene: TRBJ1-5; CDR3nt: TGTGCCAGCAGAATAGAGGGGGATGCTCAGCCCCAGCATTTT; CDR3aa: CASRIEGDAQPQHF
v_gene: TRBV6-5; d_gene: TRBD2; abundance: .; j_gene: TRBJ2-5; CDR3nt: TGTGCCAGCAGTTACTTGAGACTAGCGGGAGTGGAGACCCAGTACTTC; CDR3aa: CASSYLRLAGVETQYF
v_gene: TRBV4-2; d_gene: TRBD2; abundance: .; j_gene: TRBJ2-3; CDR3nt: TGTGCCAGCAGCCCTTGGACGGTAGCGGGGATACGAGGCACAGATACGCAGTATTTT; CDR3aa: CASSPWTVAGIRGTDTQYF
v_gene: TRBV11-1; d_gene: TRBD1; abundance: .; j_gene: TRBJ2-7; CDR3nt: TGTGCCAGCAGCTTAGTCGGACAGGTTTTGTCGGGTGAGCAGTACTTC; CDR3aa: CASSLVGQVLSGEQYF
v_gene: TRBV19; d_gene: .; abundance: .; j_gene: TRBJ2-2; CDR3nt: TGTGCCAGTAGCCCACAAAACACCGGGGAGCTGTTTTTT; CDR3aa: CASSPQNTGELFF
v_gene: TRBV5-6; d_gene: TRBD1; abundance: .; j_gene: TRBJ2-7; CDR3nt: TGTGCCAGCAGCTTGGGGGACAGGTACGAGCAGTACTTC; CDR3aa: CASSLGDRYEQYF
v_gene: TRBV30; d_gene: .; abundance: .; j_gene: TRBJ1-5; CDR3nt: TGTGCCTGGAGCGGAACAACGCAAAATCAGCCCCAGCATTTT; CDR3aa: CAWSGTTQNQPQHF
v_gene: TRBV25-1; d_gene: .; abundance: .; j_gene: TRBJ1-4; CDR3nt: TGTGCCAGCAGTGAATCCCCCGGACGGGGGAATGAAAAACTGTTTTTT; CDR3aa: CASSESPGRGNEKLFF
v_gene: TRBV10-3; d_gene: .; abundance: .; j_gene: TRBJ2-7; CDR3nt: TGTGCCATCAGCGTTAACAGCCACGAGCAGTACTTC; CDR3aa: CAISVNSHEQYF
v_gene: TRBV28; d_gene: TRBD2; abundance: once; j_gene: TRBJ2-1; CDR3nt: TGTGCCAGCAGATTAGGTCGTCCCAGCGGGAGATTTAATGAGCAGTTCTTC; CDR3aa: CASRLGRPSGRFNEQFF
v_gene: TRBV4-2; d_gene: .; abundance: .; j_gene: TRBJ2-1; CDR3nt: TGTGCCAGCAGCCAATGGGGCAATGAGCAGTTCTTC; CDR3aa: CASSQWGNEQFF
v_gene: TRBV19; d_gene: .; abundance: .; j_gene: TRBJ1-1; CDR3nt: TGTGCCAGTAGTCCCACGGTCGGCACTGAAGCTTTCTTT; CDR3aa: CASSPTVGTEAFF
v_gene: TRBV7-9; d_gene: .; abundance: .; j_gene: TRBJ2-7; CDR3nt: TGTGCCAGCAGCCTCGGGACGCCCTACGAGCAGTACTTC; CDR3aa: CASSLGTPYEQYF
v_gene: TRBV20-1; d_gene: .; abundance: .; j_gene: TRBJ2-5; CDR3nt: TGCAGTGCTATCTTCGGAGAGACCCAGTACTTC; CDR3aa: CSAIFGETQYF
v_gene: TRBV2; d_gene: .; abundance: .; j_gene: TRBJ2-7; CDR3nt: TGTGCCAGCCTAAGCTCCTACGAGCAGTACTTC; CDR3aa: CASLSSYEQYF
v_gene: TRBV30; d_gene: .; abundance: .; j_gene: TRBJ2-7; CDR3nt: TGTGCCTGGAAGGCAGGTAGCTCCTACGAGCAGTACTTC; CDR3aa: CAWKAGSSYEQYF
v_gene: TRBV19; d_gene: .; abundance: .; j_gene: TRBJ2-5; CDR3nt: TGTGCCAGTAGACCGGACAGAACCTACCAAGAGACCCAGTACTTC; CDR3aa: CASRPDRTYQETQYF
v_gene: TRBV6-5; d_gene: TRBD1; abundance: .; j_gene: TRBJ1-2; CDR3nt: TGTGCCAGCAGTAGGGGACAGGGGATCTATGGCTACACCTTC; CDR3aa: CASSRGQGIYGYTF
v_gene: TRBV4-1; d_gene: .; abundance: .; j_gene: TRBJ2-7; CDR3nt: TGCGCCAGCAGCCAACCCTCCCAGGGGAGGGAGCAGTACTTC; CDR3aa: CASSQPSQGREQYF
v_gene: TRBV7-7; d_gene: .; abundance: .; j_gene: TRBJ2-5; CDR3nt: TGTGCTAGCAGCCCAGAGGGCTACAGAGCAGAGACCCAGTACTTC; CDR3aa: CASSPEGYRAETQYF
v_gene: TRBV6-1; d_gene: TRBD1; abundance: .; j_gene: TRBJ2-6; CDR3nt: TGTGCCAGCAGTGAAGAAGTTCTGGGACAGCGTGTATCTGGGGCCAACGTCCTGACTTTC; CDR3aa: CASSEEVLGQRVSGANVLTF
v_gene: TRBV15; d_gene: .; abundance: .; j_gene: TRBJ2-1; CDR3nt: TGTGCCACCAGCAGAGATCTGGCTAGCAATGAGCAGTTCTTC; CDR3aa: CATSRDLASNEQFF
v_gene: TRBV5-1; d_gene: TRBD1; abundance: .; j_gene: TRBJ2-7; CDR3nt: TGCGCCAGCAGCTTGATAGGGACAGGGGGCGGCGAGCAGTACTTC; CDR3aa: CASSLIGTGGGEQYF
v_gene: TRBV5-5; d_gene: .; abundance: once; j_gene: TRBJ1-4; CDR3nt: TGTGCCAGCAGCTTGGCCCCCCCGGAAAAACTGTTTTTT; CDR3aa: CASSLAPPEKLFF
v_gene: TRBV21-1; d_gene: .; abundance: .; j_gene: TRBJ2-7; CDR3nt: TGTGCCAGCAGCAAAACAGACAGGACAACCTACGAGCAGTACTTC; CDR3aa: CASSKTDRTTYEQYF
v_gene: TRBV6-5; d_gene: .; abundance: .; j_gene: TRBJ2-2; CDR3nt: TGTGCCAGCAGTTACGATCAACCGACGGTCACCGGGGAGCTGTTTTTT; CDR3aa: CASSYDQPTVTGELFF